Presented here are 10 T cell receptor beta chains from one specimen sequenced in a study of shared clonotypes between healthy human individuals. Measured with immunoSEQ multiplex PCR; TCRdb has only the in-frame clones, and not every one. The sample holds 2 million to 3 million clones; under 95% are singletons and the top ten take approximately 0.35%. Material: naive CD4+ T cells from PBMCs. Subset described: CD45RA+ positively selected. The receptors were gathered from a man aged 18 to 29 in good health. Some clones in this sample may be carry-over from other donors' samples.

Details on this clone: A read error may produce the germline difference seen at one junction end. The chain combines TRBV29-1 with TRBJ1-3, with D perhaps TRBD1 (6 bases). Looked up from germline, CDR1 is SQVTM and CDR2 is ANQGSEA. This CDR3 region has 14 residues. CDR3 protein: CSVVEQGSGNTTYF. In DNA, the CDR3 is TGCAGCGTTGTAGAACAGGGCTCTGGAAACACCACATATTTT.

V is TRBV9 and J is TRBJ1-2, with TRBD1 as a possible D gene (6 bases). CDR3 length equals 15 residues. Germline CDR1 reads SGDLS; CDR2 reads YYNGEE. V dropped 0 bases and J dropped 5 bases, with 14 bases sitting between them. CDR3 loop: CASSVAPNRAYGYTF. CDR3 DNA: TGTGCCAGCAGCGTAGCCCCAAACAGGGCGTATGGCTACACCTTC.

V gene TRBV7-3 combines with J gene TRBJ2-3; D is possibly TRBD1 or TRBD2 (5 bases each). The germline gives CDR1 SGHTA, CDR2 FQGTGA. This CDR3 is 14 amino acids long. V gave up 5 bases and J gave up 2 bases, with 11 bases separating them. The CDR3 loop reads CASSRDPLTDTQYF. The DNA for the CDR3 is TGTGCCAGCAGCCGGGACCCCCTCACAGATACGCAGTATTTT.

To note about this clone: Germline is not matched at one junction end, which may reflect a read error. The V gene is TRBV5-4, the J gene TRBJ2-1, with D possibly TRBD1 on 5 matching bases. This CDR3 spans 14 amino acids. Germline V gives CDR1 SGHNT, CDR2 YYREEE (reference sequence). The CDR3 sequence is CASSPGAASGVRVF. CDR3 DNA sequence: TGTGCCAGCAGCCCTGGGGCAGCCTCTGGGGTGCGCGTCTTC.

This chain connects TRBV6-6 to TRBJ2-7; 7 bases map to TRBD2. Looked up from germline, CDR1 is MNHNY and CDR2 is SVGAGI (reference sequence). The CDR3 spans 11 residues. J was trimmed by 2 bases and V by 8 bases; bases with no gene match: 0. The CDR3 is CASGTTYEQYF. The CDR3 DNA reads TGTGCCAGCGGGACTACCTACGAGCAGTACTTC.

The chain uses TRBV27 and TRBJ2-1; 9 bases agree with TRBD2. After removal of 5 bases from V and 3 bases from J, the junction contained 8 bases not matched to a gene. Germline CDR1 and CDR2: MNHEY and SMNVEV (reference sequence). The CDR3 length is 16 residues. CDR3 in DNA: TGTGCCAGCAGTGCACGACTAGCGGACTTCTACAATGAGCAGTTCTTC. Translating it yields CASSARLADFYNEQFF.

The CDR3 coding sequence is TGTGCCAGCAGCGTAGGGATAGCGGGAGTAAATAATGAGCAGTTCTTC. Its protein is CASSVGIAGVNNEQFF. V and J are TRBV9 and TRBJ2-1; 9 nucleotides line up with TRBD2. The CDR3 is 16 amino acids. Germline CDR1 SGDLS, CDR2 YYNGEE. The V gene end was trimmed by 0 bases and the J gene end by 7 bases; junction bases not matched to a gene: 8.

This sequence joins TRBV28 and TRBJ1-1; a possible D gene is TRBD1 (6 bases). Trimming removed 8 bases at V and 3 bases at J, with 22 bases between. The CDR3 is made up of 16 amino acids. The germline V gene has CDR1 MDHEN and CDR2 SYDVKM. CDR3 nucleotide sequence: TGTGCCAGCTTCGGTTACAGCTCCAGGGGATACACTGAAGCTTTCTTT. As protein: CASFGYSSRGYTEAFF.

The chain carries TRBV6-6 and TRBJ1-1, with TRBD1 matching over 10 bases. The V gene's germline CDR1 is MNHNY and CDR2 SVGAGI (reference sequence). The CDR3 spans 15 residues. V was pared by 1 base and J by 5 bases, with 4 bases of the junction left unmatched. The CDR3 is CASSYFGTGDTEAFF. The CDR3 DNA is TGTGCCAGCAGTTACTTTGGGACAGGGGATACTGAAGCTTTCTTT.

The chain links TRBV27 to TRBJ1-1; the match to TRBD1 covers 9 bases. Germline assignment: CDR1 MNHEY and CDR2 SMNVEV (reference sequence). The length of the CDR3 is 14 residues. The V segment lost 4 bases and the J segment 11 bases; nucleotides outside the gene matches: 11. The CDR3 bases are TGTGCCAGCAGTTCCGTCCCGGGACAGGGACGGGCTTTCTTT. Amino acid sequence: CASSSVPGQGRAFF.